These 12 T cell receptor beta chains were all obtained from the same sample, sequenced in a study of siplizumab effects on memory and regulatory T cells. Method: immunoSEQ multiplex PCR; TCRdb's copy keeps in-frame clones and lacks some. This table has about 82,000 clones, 87% appearing once. Sequenced: Tregs sorted from blood. These TCRs come from a human donor in good health.

The CDR3 here is CASSAPKYRGGTDTQYF. The CDR3 DNA sequence: TGTGCCAGCAGCGCCCCCAAGTATCGGGGGGGCACAGATACGCAGTATTTT. The V call is TRBV9, the J call TRBJ2-3; 7 bases agree with TRBD2. The CDR3 spans 17 residues. The germline gives CDR1 SGDLS, CDR2 YYNGEE. With V trimmed by 3 bases and J by 1 base, 11 bases remained unmatched. The full variable domain, in which reference TRBV9 and TRBJ2-3 provide the parts outside the CDR3, is DSGVTQTPKHLITATGQRVTLRCSPRSGDLSVYWYQQSLDQGLQFLIQYYNGEERAKGNILERFSAQQFPDLHSELNLSSLELGDSALYFCASSAPKYRGGTDTQYFGPGTRLTVL.

This clone was detected once. DNA of the CDR3: TGTGCCAGCAGTTATACAGGGATCGAGCCCCAGCATTTT. This codes for CASSYTGIEPQHF. The chain recombines TRBV6-5 with TRBJ1-5, with D possibly being TRBD1 (6 bases). The CDR3 loop spans 13 amino acids. The germline gives CDR1 MNHEY, CDR2 SVGAGI. V was pared by 3 bases and J by 8 bases, with 11 bases between.

The rearrangement uses TRBV6-6 and TRBJ2-7; 8 bases align to TRBD1. This CDR3 region has 12 residues. The J segment lost 6 bases and the V segment lost 4 bases, leaving 2 bases of the junction unmatched. The germline CDR1 and CDR2 sequences are MNHNY and SVGAGI (reference sequence). The CDR3 region is CASSWTGREQYF. CDR3 bases: TGTGCCAGCAGTTGGACAGGGCGCGAGCAGTACTTC.

The chain employs TRBV7-2 and TRBJ1-5, with TRBD1 matching over 7 bases. Trimming removed 2 bases from V and 0 bases from J; junction bases left unmatched: 10. This CDR3 has 18 residues. Germline loops: CDR1 SGHTA, CDR2 FQGNSA. The CDR3 bases are TGTGCCAGCAGCTTATTATCCTACAGGGGCTTTAGCAATCAGCCCCAGCATTTT. It codes for CASSLLSYRGFSNQPQHF. Drawing the rest from reference TRBV7-2 and TRBJ1-5, the complete variable domain is GAGVSQSPSNKVTEKGKDVELRCDPISGHTALYWYRQSLGQGLEFLIYFQGNSAPDKSGLPSDRFSAERTGGSVSTLTIQRTQQEDSAVYLCASSLLSYRGFSNQPQHFGDGTRLSIL.

This sequence joins TRBV7-2 and TRBJ2-7; 9 bases fit TRBD1. The length of the CDR3 is 16 residues. The V segment lost 1 base and the J segment 4 bases; nucleotides outside the gene matches: 8. The germline V gene encodes CDR1 SGHTA and CDR2 FQGNSA. The chain's CDR3 is CASSLVVGTGMYEQYF. The CDR3 region has the DNA TGTGCCAGCAGCTTAGTGGTTGGGACAGGGATGTACGAGCAGTACTTC. The full variable domain, rest sourced from reference TRBV7-2 and TRBJ2-7, is GAGVSQSPSNKVTEKGKDVELRCDPISGHTALYWYRQSLGQGLEFLIYFQGNSAPDKSGLPSDRFSAERTGGSVSTLTIQRTQQEDSAVYLCASSLVVGTGMYEQYFGPGTRLTVT.

The chain has TRBV6-5 and TRBJ2-7; 7 bases match TRBD1. V shed 0 bases and J 2 bases; nucleotides not matched to a gene: 4. The germline V gene has CDR1 MNHEY and CDR2 SVGAGI. This CDR3 comprises 15 residues. DNA for the CDR3: TGTGCCAGCAGTTACTCGAGGGACAGCACCTACGAGCAGTACTTC. Translated: CASSYSRDSTYEQYF.

The chain uses TRBV28 and TRBJ1-5, with 7 positions matching TRBD1. V lost 5 bases and J lost 0; bases outside the gene matches: 4. This CDR3 is built from 15 residues. Germline V CDR1 and CDR2: MDHEN, SYDVKM. The CDR3 is CASSRQGYSNQPQHF. The CDR3 DNA is TGTGCCAGCAGTAGACAGGGATATAGCAATCAGCCCCAGCATTTT.

V and J are TRBV4-2 and TRBJ2-3; D is ambiguous. From germline, CDR1 is LGHNA and CDR2 YNFKEQ. This CDR3 spans 14 amino acids. V gave up 4 bases and J gave up 4 bases, with 12 bases separating them. CDR3 bases: TGTGCCAGCAGCCCTGAAGAGGACGCAGATACGCAGTATTTT. Translation: CASSPEEDADTQYF.

The genes are TRBV2 and TRBJ1-2; possibly TRBD1 for D (5 bases). V lost 6 bases, J lost 1 base, and 9 bases lay in between. The length of the CDR3 is 13 residues. The V gene's germline CDR1 is SNHLY and CDR2 FYNNEI. The CDR3 sequence: CASRLTVNYGYTF. The CDR3 DNA is TGTGCCAGCAGACTGACAGTTAACTATGGCTACACCTTC.

This clone was observed once. The V and J genes are TRBV7-2 and TRBJ2-3, with D possibly TRBD2 on 6 matching bases. Germline CDR1 is SGHTA and CDR2 is FQGNSA. The CDR3 has 15 residues. V was pared by 2 bases and J by 1 base, with 10 bases between. In DNA form, the CDR3 reads TGTGCCAGCAGCTTACGGGGACTTCGCACAGATACGCAGTATTTT. It translates to CASSLRGLRTDTQYF.

J is TRBJ1-2 and V is TRBV7-9, with D perhaps TRBD1 (5 bases). The germline CDR1 and CDR2 sequences are SEHNR and FQNEAQ (reference sequence). Trimming stripped 0 bases from V and 6 bases from J, with 11 bases between. This CDR3 spans 14 amino acids. CDR3 loop: CASSLALQDHGYTF. The DNA of the CDR3 is TGTGCCAGCAGCTTAGCGTTACAGGACCATGGCTACACCTTC.

The sample holds a few counts of this clone. CDR3 loop: CATTGGPNYGYTF. CDR3 nucleotides: TGTGCCACGACAGGGGGCCCAAACTATGGCTACACCTTC. V gene TRBV10-3 combines with J gene TRBJ1-2, with 10 bases that match TRBD1. CDR3 length: 13 amino acids. V lost 10 bases and J lost 2; bases outside the gene matches: 4. Germline CDR1 reads ENHRY; CDR2 reads SYGVKD.